The clone carrying this T cell receptor beta chain was counted once. CDR1 is ENHRY, CDR2 SYGVKD, per germline. The V gene end was trimmed by 2 bases and the J gene end by 4 bases; junction bases not matched to a gene: 7. This CDR3 region has 15 residues. This entry belongs to a study of blood T cell repertoires in COVID-19. Clones were read by immunoSEQ multiplex PCR, and TCRdb kept only the in-frame ones, dropping some. The data hold some 100,000 clones, with roughly 86% observed a single time. Sequences were obtained from peripheral blood. The origin of this receptor is a man aged 50-59 years with acute or convalescent COVID-19. This rearrangement joins TRBV10-3 to TRBJ1-2; 7 bases line up with TRBD1. Here the CDR3 reads CAISEPTTGRYGYTF. The DNA for the CDR3 is TGTGCCATCAGTGAGCCCACGACAGGGCGCTATGGCTACACCTTC.